This T cell receptor beta chain came from a study of blood T cells in healthy people across ages. Ranging in age from roughly 6 to 100, the donors were healthy Caucasian individuals from Russia. At least 6.5 million PBMCs were isolated per sample. This clonotype was counted only a few times. The antigen remains undetermined. Overall study findings and caveats: A conclusive naive versus antigen-experienced comparison was prevented by the unsorted PBMCs. Shifts in expanded clonotypes may have been confounded by donor CMV status, which was unknown.

Next came a second PCR, run for about 7 to 12 cycles, which used a sample-barcoded 5' primer along with a J-beta primer mix. TCRdb reprocessed the 5' RACE reads via MiXCR and lists one record per CDR3 protein. This sample has 1.5 million to 2 million distinct CDR3 sequences; 30% to 35% occur once, and the top ten carry about 11%. The CDR3 is 14 residues long. Trimming shortened V by 7 bases and J by 0 bases, and 12 bases separated the two germline ends. Germline loops: CDR1 MDHEN, CDR2 SYDVKM. This TCR derives from a woman younger than 45 in good health. Specimen: blood. The chain combines TRBV28 with TRBJ1-2; unclear D gene. The CDR3 coding sequence is TGTGCCAGCAAATTGCGGGAAGCTAACTATGGCTACACCTTC. It yields the protein CASKLREANYGYTF.